A selection of T cell receptor beta chains follows, all from one sample in a study of molecular identifiers for immune sequencing clone quantification. TCRdb reprocessed the PCR reads with MiXCR, giving one entry per CDR3 protein. The sample consists of around 89,000 distinct CDR3 sequences, about 20% of them appearing once. Sequenced material: naive CD8+ T cells from blood, with Jurkat cell RNA spiked in. Source of these receptors: a human donor in good health. Some libraries in this study had Jurkat cell RNA spiked in. CDR3s include the opening cysteine and the closing phenylalanine or tryptophan. Each record gives: D gene, clone size, V gene, J gene, CDR3 DNA, CDR3 protein. D genes are given only for firm matches. Where a row states a size, it is once, few, many or the class of an expanded clone; other rows omit it.

>.|.|TRBV30|TRBJ2-1
TGTGCCTTGAGTGTACTTGCGGGGAGATACAATGAGCTGTTCTTC
CALSVLAGRYNELFF
>TRBD1|many|TRBV6-5|TRBJ1-1
TGTGCCAGCACCCAGGGGGTCCACACTGAAGCTTTCTTT
CASTQGVHTEAFF
>TRBD2|many|TRBV28|TRBJ2-5
TGTGCCACCGAGGGAGGGGAAGAGACCCAGTACTTC
CATEGGEETQYF
>.|many|TRBV7-9|TRBJ1-2
TGTGCCAGCAGCTTGGTAGCGCGGAACTATGGCTACACCTTC
CASSLVARNYGYTF
>.|many|TRBV4-2|TRBJ2-7
TGTGCCAGCAGCCCAGGATTAAAGTATACCTACGAGCAGTACTTC
CASSPGLKYTYEQYF
>TRBD2|.|TRBV7-9|TRBJ2-1
TGTGCCAGCAGCTCCAGCGGGGGGTTCTACAATGAGCAGTTCTTC
CASSSSGGFYNEQFF
>TRBD1|many|TRBV20-1|TRBJ2-3
TGCAGTGCTCGAGGCTGGACAGGGAGCACAGATACGCAGTATTTT
CSARGWTGSTDTQYF
>.|.|TRBV6-2/TRBV6-3|TRBJ2-4
TGTGCCAGCAGTTTACCACGAGCACTAGCCAAAAACATTCAGTACTTC
CASSLPRALAKNIQYF
>.|.|TRBV5-3|TRBJ2-5
TGTGCCAGCAGCTTGGGCCTGGCTAAAGAGACCCAGTACTTC
CASSLGLAKETQYF
>.|many|TRBV2|TRBJ1-4
TGTGCCAGCAGTGAAGCCGGCCTTAACAGAGGGGGTGGAATTGAAAAACTGTTTTTT
CASSEAGLNRGGGIEKLFF
>TRBD1|many|TRBV30|TRBJ2-7
TGTGCCTGGGCAGGGGGCAACTCCTACGAGCAGTACTTC
CAWAGGNSYEQYF
>.|many|TRBV18|TRBJ2-4
TGTGCCAGCTCGGACGGCAAAAACATTCAGTACTTC
CASSDGKNIQYF
>.|many|TRBV3-1|TRBJ2-3
TGTGCCAGCAGCCAAGATCACCCCTTCGGGCGCGTCGATACGCAGTATTTT
CASSQDHPFGRVDTQYF
>.|many|TRBV28|TRBJ2-3
TGTGCCAGCAGTTTATCTCCCCGAGATACGCAGTATTTT
CASSLSPRDTQYF
>TRBD1|many|TRBV4-1|TRBJ1-4
TGCGCCAGCAGCCGCCTACAGGGGCTTAATGAAAAACTGTTTTTT
CASSRLQGLNEKLFF
>TRBD1|.|TRBV2|TRBJ1-1
TGTGCCAGCAGTGCCAGGACAGGCGGCGATGAAGCTTTCTTT
CASSARTGGDEAFF
>.|many|TRBV21-1|TRBJ2-5
TGTGCCAGCAGCACGTCATATTGGAACAGGGGGTATCAAGAGACCCAGTACTTC
CASSTSYWNRGYQETQYF
>TRBD1|many|TRBV6-1|TRBJ1-5
TGTGCCAGCAGTGAATATCGGGACAGCCACAATCAGCCCCAGCATTTT
CASSEYRDSHNQPQHF
>.|many|TRBV7-2|TRBJ2-3
TGTGCCAGCAGCCAAGGGACTTCCCCCATAACAGATACGCAGTATTTT
CASSQGTSPITDTQYF
>TRBD2|many|TRBV9|TRBJ2-3
TGTGCCAGCAGCGTAGGTGGACCTAGCGGGGGGCTAGAAAGCACAGATACGCAGTATTTT
CASSVGGPSGGLESTDTQYF
>.|many|TRBV4-3|TRBJ2-7
TGCGCCAGCAGCCCACGACAGGCTTCCTACGAGCAGTACTTC
CASSPRQASYEQYF
>.|many|TRBV13|TRBJ1-1
TGTGCCAGCAGCCCCCGGCGAGGCTTGGGAGGCACTGAAGCTTTCTTT
CASSPRRGLGGTEAFF
>.|many|TRBV6-5|TRBJ2-1
TGTGCCAGCAGCTCAACGACCTCGACAGGCAATCCCTACAATGAGCAGTTCTTC
CASSSTTSTGNPYNEQFF
>.|many|TRBV13|TRBJ2-5
TGTGCCAGCAGCTTCGGGGGAGAGACCCAGTACTTC
CASSFGGETQYF
>.|.|TRBV19|TRBJ1-1
TGTGCCAGTAGTATTGGTATCACTGAAGCTTTCTTT
CASSIGITEAFF
>TRBD1|many|TRBV4-1|TRBJ1-1
TGCGCCAGCAGCCAAGTAAAGGGGGCGACTGAAGCTTTCTTT
CASSQVKGATEAFF
>.|many|TRBV20-1|TRBJ2-5
TGCAGTGCTCGAAGTCAAACAGGGACGATGGAGACCCAGTACTTC
CSARSQTGTMETQYF
>.|many|TRBV4-1|TRBJ1-3
TGCGCCAGCAGCCAAGACCCAGGGGACACCATATATTTT
CASSQDPGDTIYF
>.|many|TRBV6-5|TRBJ1-3
TGTGCCAGCAGTTACTCGCTCAGTGTCTCTGGAAACACCATATATTTT
CASSYSLSVSGNTIYF
>.|many|TRBV16|TRBJ2-2
TGTGCCAGCAGCCAAGGATTAGGATCGAACACCGGGGAGCTGTTTTTT
CASSQGLGSNTGELFF
>.|many|TRBV28|TRBJ2-1
TGTGCCAGCAGTTTCGGTCGCCCGCCCTACAATGAGCAGTTCTTC
CASSFGRPPYNEQFF
>.|many|TRBV13|TRBJ1-6
TGTGCCAGCCGAGCTTGGGCAGCGGATTCACCCCTCCACTTT
CASRAWAADSPLHF
>.|many|TRBV30|TRBJ2-3
TGTGCCTGGACCGTGGGGGGCCAAGATACGCAGTATTTT
CAWTVGGQDTQYF
>.|many|TRBV27|TRBJ2-1
TGTGCCAGCAGTCCCTCCCAATACAATGAGCAGTTCTTC
CASSPSQYNEQFF
>.|many|TRBV18|TRBJ1-2
TGTGCCAGCTCACCCCCCGATGTAACCTTC
CASSPPDVTF
>.|many|TRBV30|TRBJ2-3
TGTGCCTGGAGTGTACTGGGAGTGGGCCCAGATACGCAGTATTTT
CAWSVLGVGPDTQYF
>.|.|TRBV15|TRBJ2-3
TGTGCCACCAGCAGACCTAAGACAGTTGAAAGCACAGATACGCAGTATTTT
CATSRPKTVESTDTQYF
>TRBD2|many|TRBV6-6|TRBJ2-1
TGTGCCAGCAGTTACGTAGCGGGGGGGCTCTACAATGAGCAGTTCTTC
CASSYVAGGLYNEQFF
>.|many|TRBV19|TRBJ1-5
TGTGCCAGTAGGTGGGGGAGCAATCAGCCCCAGCATTTT
CASRWGSNQPQHF
>.|many|TRBV9|TRBJ2-1
TGTGCCAGCACCCCATCAGGTGGCGGGCGACACAATGAGCAGTTCTTC
CASTPSGGGRHNEQFF
>.|few|TRBV7-9|TRBJ2-5
TGTGCCAGCAGCTTAGGGTTTGGGGAGCCCCAAGAGACCCAGTACTTC
CASSLGFGEPQETQYF